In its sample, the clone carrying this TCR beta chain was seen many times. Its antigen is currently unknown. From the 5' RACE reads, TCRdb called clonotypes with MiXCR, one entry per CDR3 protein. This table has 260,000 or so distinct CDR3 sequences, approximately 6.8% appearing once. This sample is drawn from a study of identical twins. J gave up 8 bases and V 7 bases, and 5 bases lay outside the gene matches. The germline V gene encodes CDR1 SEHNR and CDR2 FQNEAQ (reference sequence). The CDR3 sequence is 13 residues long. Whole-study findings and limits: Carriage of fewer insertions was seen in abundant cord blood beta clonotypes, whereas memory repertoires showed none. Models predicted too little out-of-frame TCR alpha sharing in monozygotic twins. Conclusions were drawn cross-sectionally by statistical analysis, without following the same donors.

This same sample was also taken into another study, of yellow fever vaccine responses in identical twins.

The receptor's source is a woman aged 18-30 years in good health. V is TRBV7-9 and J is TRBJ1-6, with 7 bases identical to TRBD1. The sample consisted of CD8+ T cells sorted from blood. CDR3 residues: CASNYRGDSPLHF. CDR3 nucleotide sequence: TGTGCCAGCAACTACAGGGGAGATTCACCCCTCCACTTT.